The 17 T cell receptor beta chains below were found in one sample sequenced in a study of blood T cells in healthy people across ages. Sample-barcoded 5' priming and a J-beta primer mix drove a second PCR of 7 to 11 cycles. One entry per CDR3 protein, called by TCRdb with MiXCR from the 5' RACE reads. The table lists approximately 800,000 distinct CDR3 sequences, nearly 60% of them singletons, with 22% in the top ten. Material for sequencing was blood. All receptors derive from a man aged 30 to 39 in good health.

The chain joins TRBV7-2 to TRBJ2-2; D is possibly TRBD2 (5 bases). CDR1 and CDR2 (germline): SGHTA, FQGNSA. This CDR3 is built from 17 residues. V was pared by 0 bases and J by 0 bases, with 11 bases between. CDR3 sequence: CASSLALTGTNTGELFF. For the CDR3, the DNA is TGTGCCAGCAGCTTAGCGTTAACGGGGACGAACACCGGGGAGCTGTTTTTT. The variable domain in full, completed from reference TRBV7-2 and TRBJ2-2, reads GAGVSQSPSNKVTEKGKDVELRCDPISGHTALYWYRQSLGQGLEFLIYFQGNSAPDKSGLPSDRFSAERTGGSVSTLTIQRTQQEDSAVYLCASSLALTGTNTGELFFGEGSRLTVL.

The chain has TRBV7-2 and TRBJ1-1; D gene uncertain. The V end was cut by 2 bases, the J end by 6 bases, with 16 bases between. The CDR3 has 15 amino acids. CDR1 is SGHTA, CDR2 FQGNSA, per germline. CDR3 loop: CASSLPAWEGAEAFF. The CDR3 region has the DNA TGTGCCAGCAGCTTACCCGCGTGGGAGGGTGCTGAAGCTTTCTTT.

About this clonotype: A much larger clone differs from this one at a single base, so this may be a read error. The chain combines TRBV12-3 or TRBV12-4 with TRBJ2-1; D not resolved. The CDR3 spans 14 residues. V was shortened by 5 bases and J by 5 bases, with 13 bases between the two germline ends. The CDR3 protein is CASSVGSNHNEQFF. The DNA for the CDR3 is TGTGCCAGCAGTGTTGGGTCCAACCACAATGAGCAGTTCTTC.

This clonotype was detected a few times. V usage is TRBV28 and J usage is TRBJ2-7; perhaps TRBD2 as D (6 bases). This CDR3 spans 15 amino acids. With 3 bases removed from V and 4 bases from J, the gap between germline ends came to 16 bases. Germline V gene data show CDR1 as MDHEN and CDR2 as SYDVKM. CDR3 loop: CASSFQGGVSYEQYF. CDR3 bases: TGTGCCAGCAGTTTCCAGGGCGGGGTATCGTACGAGCAGTACTTC.

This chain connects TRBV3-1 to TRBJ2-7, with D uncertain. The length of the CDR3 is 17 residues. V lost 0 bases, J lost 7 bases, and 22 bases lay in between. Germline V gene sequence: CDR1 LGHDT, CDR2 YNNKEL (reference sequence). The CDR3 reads CASSQEPQKRWYNEQYF. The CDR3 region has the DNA TGTGCCAGCAGCCAAGAACCCCAAAAACGGTGGTACAATGAGCAGTACTTC.

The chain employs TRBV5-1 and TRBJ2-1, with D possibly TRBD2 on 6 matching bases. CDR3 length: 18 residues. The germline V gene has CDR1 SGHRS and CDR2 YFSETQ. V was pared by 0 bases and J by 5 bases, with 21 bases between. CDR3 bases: TGCGCCAGCAGCTTGGAGCGTTCAGGCCTCTGGAGGGACAATGAGCAGTTCTTC. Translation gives CASSLERSGLWRDNEQFF. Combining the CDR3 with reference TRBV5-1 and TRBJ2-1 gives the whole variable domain KAGVTQTPRYLIKTRGQQVTLSCSPISGHRSVSWYQQTPGQGLQFLFEYFSETQRNKGNFPGRFSGRQFSNSRSEMNVSTLELGDSALYLCASSLERSGLWRDNEQFFGPGTRLTVL.

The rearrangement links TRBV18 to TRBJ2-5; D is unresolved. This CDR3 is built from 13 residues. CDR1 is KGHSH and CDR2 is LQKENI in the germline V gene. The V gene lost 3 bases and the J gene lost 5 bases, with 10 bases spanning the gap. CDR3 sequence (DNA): TGTGCCAGCTCACCGGGTATCCGGGAGACCCAGTACTTC. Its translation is CASSPGIRETQYF.

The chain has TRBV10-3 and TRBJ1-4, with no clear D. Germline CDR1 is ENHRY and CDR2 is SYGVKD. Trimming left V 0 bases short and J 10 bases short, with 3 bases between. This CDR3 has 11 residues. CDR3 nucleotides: TGTGCCATCAGTGAGTCCGGAAAACTGTTTTTT. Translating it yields CAISESGKLFF.

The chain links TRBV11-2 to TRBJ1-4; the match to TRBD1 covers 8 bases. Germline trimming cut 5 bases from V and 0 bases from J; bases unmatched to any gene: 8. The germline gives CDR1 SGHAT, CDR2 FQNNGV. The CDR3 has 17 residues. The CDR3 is CASSPGTGAATNEKLFF. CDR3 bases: TGTGCCAGCAGCCCAGGGACAGGAGCCGCAACTAATGAAAAACTGTTTTTT.

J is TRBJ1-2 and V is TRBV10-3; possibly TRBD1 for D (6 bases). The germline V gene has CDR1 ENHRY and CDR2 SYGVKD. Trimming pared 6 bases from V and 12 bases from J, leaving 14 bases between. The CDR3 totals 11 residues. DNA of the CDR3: TGTGCCATCAGGGAGAACAGGGTTGACACCTTC. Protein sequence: CAIRENRVDTF.

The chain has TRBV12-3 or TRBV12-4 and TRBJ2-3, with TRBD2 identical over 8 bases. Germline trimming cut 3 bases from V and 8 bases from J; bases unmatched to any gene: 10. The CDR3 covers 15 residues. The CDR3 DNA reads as TGTGCCAGCAGTTTGGGACGAGCGGGAGCGGGTACGCAGTATTTT. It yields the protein CASSLGRAGAGTQYF.

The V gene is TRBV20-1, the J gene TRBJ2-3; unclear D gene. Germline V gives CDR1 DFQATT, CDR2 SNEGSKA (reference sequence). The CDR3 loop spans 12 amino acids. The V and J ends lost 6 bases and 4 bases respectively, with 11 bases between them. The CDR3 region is CSAPREADTQYF. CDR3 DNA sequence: TGCAGTGCCCCCCGAGAAGCAGATACGCAGTATTTT.

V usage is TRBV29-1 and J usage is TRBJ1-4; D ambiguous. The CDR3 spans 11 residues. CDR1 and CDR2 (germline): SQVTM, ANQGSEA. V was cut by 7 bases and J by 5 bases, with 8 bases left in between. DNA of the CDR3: TGCAGCGGGAAGGAGAATGAAAAACTGTTTTTT. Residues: CSGKENEKLFF.

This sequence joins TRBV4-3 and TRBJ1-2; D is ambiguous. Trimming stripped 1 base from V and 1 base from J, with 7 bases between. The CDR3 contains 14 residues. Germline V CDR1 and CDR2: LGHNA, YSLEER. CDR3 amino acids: CASSQGLFNYGYTF. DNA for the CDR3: TGCGCCAGCAGCCAAGGACTTTTTAACTATGGCTACACCTTC.

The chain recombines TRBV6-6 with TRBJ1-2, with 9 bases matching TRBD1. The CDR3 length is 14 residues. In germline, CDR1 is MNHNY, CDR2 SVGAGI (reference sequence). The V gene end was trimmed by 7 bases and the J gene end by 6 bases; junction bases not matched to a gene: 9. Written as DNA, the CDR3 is TGTGCCAGCACAACCGGGACAGGGATCGATGGCTACACCTTC. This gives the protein CASTTGTGIDGYTF.

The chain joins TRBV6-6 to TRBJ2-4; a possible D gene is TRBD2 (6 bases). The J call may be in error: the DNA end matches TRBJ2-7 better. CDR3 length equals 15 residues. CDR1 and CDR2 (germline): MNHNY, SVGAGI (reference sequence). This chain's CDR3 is CASSYSKAGGYEQYF. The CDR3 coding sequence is TGTGCCAGCAGTTACTCGAAAGCCGGGGGCTACGAGCAGTACTTC.

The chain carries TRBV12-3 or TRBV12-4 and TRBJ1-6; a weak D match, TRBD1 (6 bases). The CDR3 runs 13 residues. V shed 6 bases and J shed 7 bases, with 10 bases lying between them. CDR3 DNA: TGTGCCAGCAGACCAGGACAGAATTCACCCCTCCACTTT. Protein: CASRPGQNSPLHF.